These 14 T cell receptor beta chains were sequenced from one sample in a study of shared clonotypes between healthy human individuals. The assay was immunoSEQ multiplex PCR, and TCRdb's table has in-frame clones only and misses some. Of some 2 million clones listed, about 95% were seen once; the top ten hold 0.1% to 0.15%. The specimen was naive CD4+ T cells sorted from blood. Subset: CD45RA+ positively selected. Receptor source: a man aged 18 to 30 in good health.

The CDR3 region is CAWKREDRIYEQYF. The CDR3 DNA sequence: TGTGCCTGGAAGCGGGAGGACCGAATCTACGAGCAGTACTTC. The chain carries TRBV30 and TRBJ2-7; TRBD2 aligns across 9 bases. Germline CDR1 reads GTSNPN; CDR2 reads SVGIG (reference sequence). V lost 4 bases, J lost 3 bases, and 7 bases stayed unmatched. The CDR3 loop spans 14 amino acids.

J is TRBJ2-5 and V is TRBV29-1; 7 nucleotides line up with TRBD1. Germline trimming cut 1 base from V and 4 bases from J; bases unmatched to any gene: 3. Germline assignment: CDR1 SQVTM and CDR2 ANQGSEA. There are 13 residues in the CDR3. CDR3 DNA sequence: TGCAGCGTTGAAGTAGGGGGCCTAGAGACCCAGTACTTC. Protein: CSVEVGGLETQYF.

This chain uses TRBV11-3 with TRBJ2-7; perhaps TRBD2 as D (6 bases). Germline CDR1 SGHNT, CDR2 YENEEA. The CDR3 length is 14 residues. Trimming pared 1 base from V and 1 base from J, leaving 8 bases between. The CDR3 loop is CASSLGGTSYEQYF. The CDR3 region has the DNA TGTGCCAGCAGCTTAGGCGGGACTTCCTACGAGCAGTACTTC.

The chain couples TRBV10-2 to TRBJ1-1; D is ambiguous. Trimming pared 2 bases from V and 5 bases from J, leaving 15 bases between. Looked up from germline, CDR1 is WSHSY and CDR2 is SAAADI. The CDR3 runs 15 residues. CDR3 loop: CASSEKRTSFTEAFF. CDR3 DNA: TGCGCCAGCAGTGAGAAACGGACTAGTTTTACTGAAGCTTTCTTT.

The V and J genes are TRBV11-2 and TRBJ1-5; 7 positions match TRBD1. Germline V CDR1 and CDR2: SGHAT, FQNNGV. Unmatched junction bases numbered 11, after V lost 8 bases and J lost 4 bases. This CDR3 spans 15 amino acids. The CDR3 here is CASAPSTGLNQPQHF. The CDR3 bases are TGTGCCAGCGCCCCCTCGACAGGGCTGAATCAGCCCCAGCATTTT.

About this clone: Within the sample, other DNA sequences also encode this same CDR3. The chain joins TRBV6-5 to TRBJ1-2; 9 positions match TRBD1. Germline loops: CDR1 MNHEY, CDR2 SVGAGI. J lost 4 bases, V lost 2 bases, and 2 bases had no gene match. The CDR3 consists of 14 residues. The CDR3 nucleotides are TGTGCCAGCAGTTACGGGACAGGGACCTATGGCTACACCTTC. Its protein product is CASSYGTGTYGYTF.

V usage is TRBV18 and J usage is TRBJ2-3; D gene ambiguous. The germline V and J ends were trimmed by 1 base and 4 bases, with 6 bases remaining between them. The CDR3 consists of 13 residues. CDR1 is KGHSH and CDR2 is LQKENI in the germline V gene. CDR3 bases: TGTGCCAGCTCACCACGGGTTCCAGATACGCAGTATTTT. Protein sequence: CASSPRVPDTQYF.

A word on this clone: The same CDR3 is also encoded by other DNA sequences in this sample. The chain is built from TRBV6-6 and TRBJ1-5, with D perhaps matching TRBD1 (6 bases). The V end was cut by 4 bases, the J end by 1 base, with 8 bases between. This CDR3 is 14 amino acids long. Germline V gene data show CDR1 as MNHNY and CDR2 as SVGAGI (reference sequence). CDR3: CASSWTDSNQPQHF. Written as DNA, the CDR3 is TGTGCCAGCAGTTGGACAGACAGCAATCAGCCCCAGCATTTT.

The chain is built from TRBV7-6 and TRBJ2-2; TRBD2 agrees at 8 bases. The CDR3 runs to 18 residues. Germline V lookup: CDR1 SGHVS, CDR2 FNYEAQ. J was trimmed by 0 bases and V by 2 bases; bases with no gene match: 8. CDR3 nucleotide sequence: TGTGCCAGCAGCTTACGGGTTTCTAGCGGGTCGAACACCGGGGAGCTGTTTTTT. This encodes CASSLRVSSGSNTGELFF.

Note on this clone: Other nucleotide sequences from this sample produce the same CDR3. The V call is TRBV7-9, the J call TRBJ1-2; weak D call: TRBD1 (6 bases). Trimming took 5 bases from V and 4 from J, leaving 8 bases between them. Germline values: CDR1 SEHNR, CDR2 FQNEAQ (reference sequence). This CDR3 has 12 amino acids. The CDR3 protein is CASSRDTYGYTF. Here the CDR3 DNA reads TGTGCCAGCAGCCGGGACACCTATGGCTACACCTTC.

The chain links TRBV5-1 to TRBJ2-2; D not certain. V lost 0 bases to trimming and J lost 0 bases, with 9 bases between them. The length of the CDR3 is 16 residues. Germline V gene sequence: CDR1 SGHRS, CDR2 YFSETQ. The CDR3 region has the DNA TGCGCCAGCAGCTTGGGTCTGGACGCGAACACCGGGGAGCTGTTTTTT. Amino acid sequence: CASSLGLDANTGELFF.

Regarding this clone: Different DNA sequences within this sample yield the same CDR3. The J gene is TRBJ1-1, the V gene TRBV5-1; D remains ambiguous. CDR1 and CDR2 (germline): SGHRS, YFSETQ. The CDR3 is 14 amino acids. The V end lost 0 bases, the J end lost 2 bases, and 8 bases lay between the germline ends. CDR3 bases: TGCGCCAGCAGCTTGGGTACAGTCAACACTGAAGCTTTCTTT. As protein: CASSLGTVNTEAFF. The variable domain in full, with the rest retrieved from reference TRBV5-1 and TRBJ1-1, is KAGVTQTPRYLIKTRGQQVTLSCSPISGHRSVSWYQQTPGQGLQFLFEYFSETQRNKGNFPGRFSGRQFSNSRSEMNVSTLELGDSALYLCASSLGTVNTEAFFGQGTRLTVV.

This clone was observed once. This rearrangement joins TRBV6-5 to TRBJ2-7; TRBD1 is a possible D gene (5 bases). V shed 0 bases and J shed 1 base, with 13 bases lying between them. Looked up from germline, CDR1 is MNHEY and CDR2 is SVGAGI. The CDR3 consists of 16 residues. The CDR3 sequence: CASSYSGAKVSYEQYF. As DNA, the CDR3 is TGTGCCAGCAGTTACTCAGGGGCTAAAGTTTCCTACGAGCAGTACTTC.

The rearrangement uses TRBV6-6 and TRBJ2-2; weak D call: TRBD2 (6 bases). Germline V CDR1 and CDR2: MNHNY, SVGAGI (reference sequence). CDR3 size: 12 residues. V lost 10 bases and J lost 6, with 12 bases in between. CDR3 nucleotides: TGTGCCACCAACCGGGGGTCCGGGGAGCTGTTTTTT. This gives the protein CATNRGSGELFF.